The entry below describes one TCR beta chain. These data belong to a study of OX40 agonist ivuxolimab in advanced cancers. Libraries were prepared by immunoSEQ multiplex PCR; TCRdb keeps only in-frame clonotypes and omits some of them. The sample yields 23,000 or so clones, about 88% seen once. The sequencing here drew on CD4+ or CD8+ T cells sorted from blood, taken in a trial of the OX40 agonist ivuxolimab. The sequence came from an adult with an advanced solid tumor such as melanoma, head and neck, liver or kidney cancer.

CDR3 sequence reads: CASRIDRNTEAFF. The DNA of the CDR3 is TGTGCCAGCAGAATCGACCGGAACACTGAAGCTTTCTTT. The rearrangement uses TRBV2 and TRBJ1-1; the D is unclear. Germline CDR1 SNHLY, CDR2 FYNNEI. V lost 6 bases and J 1 base, leaving 9 bases between the germline ends. The CDR3 length is 13 residues. Drawing the rest from reference TRBV2 and TRBJ1-1, the complete variable domain is EPEVTQTPSHQVTQMGQEVILRCVPISNHLYFYWYRQILGQKVEFLVSFYNNEISEKSEIFDDQFSVERPDGSNFTLKIRSTKLEDSAMYFCASRIDRNTEAFFGQGTRLTVV.